These T cell receptor beta chains were read from a single sample in a study of OX40 agonist ivuxolimab in advanced cancers. Data came from immunoSEQ multiplex PCR; TCRdb stores just in-frame clones and leaves some out. The repertoire holds more than 90,000 clones, with approximately 83% as singletons. This specimen consisted of CD4+ or CD8+ T cells sorted from blood, obtained in a trial of the OX40 agonist ivuxolimab. The receptors were sampled from an adult with an advanced solid tumor such as melanoma, head and neck, liver or kidney cancer. Both conserved end residues are part of each CDR3. The D gene is left open where the match is weak. Clone size, where shown, is once, few, many, or a class for clones that have expanded.

d_gene,abundance,j_gene,v_gene,CDR3aa,CDR3nt
-,-,TRBJ2-7,TRBV6-9,CASRIYEQYF,TGTGCCAGTCGCATCTACGAGCAGTACTTC
TRBD1,-,TRBJ1-1,TRBV10-3,CAISPTGASNTEAFF,TGTGCCATCAGTCCTACAGGGGCTTCGAACACTGAAGCTTTCTTT
-,-,TRBJ2-5,TRBV7-2,CASSRGAGQETQYF,TGTGCCAGCAGCCGGGGGGCAGGACAAGAGACCCAGTACTTC
TRBD2,-,TRBJ2-2,TRBV4-3,CASSQDGLAVTGELFF,TGCGCCAGCAGCCAAGATGGTCTAGCGGTGACCGGGGAGCTGTTTTTT
-,-,TRBJ2-3,TRBV7-9,CASSSVVGTDTQYF,TGTGCCAGCAGCTCTGTGGTTGGGACAGATACGCAGTATTTT
TRBD2,-,TRBJ2-1,TRBV27,CASSLPTSGTGNEQFF,TGTGCCAGCAGTTTACCCACTAGCGGGACGGGGAATGAGCAGTTCTTC
-,-,TRBJ2-3,TRBV30,CAWRGRRFYTDTQYF,TGTGCCTGGAGGGGCAGGAGATTCTACACAGATACGCAGTATTTT
-,once,TRBJ1-3,TRBV10-3,CAISPTGASGNTIYF,TGTGCCATCAGCCCGACCGGGGCCTCTGGAAACACCATATATTTT
-,-,TRBJ2-7,TRBV11-1,CASSLAGPGTTYEQYF,TGTGCCAGCAGCTTAGCCGGACCTGGGACGACCTACGAGCAGTACTTC
-,-,TRBJ2-3,TRBV7-9,CASSLLGQLSSRQDTQYF,TGTGCCAGCAGCCTTCTAGGCCAACTTTCGTCGCGCCAAGATACGCAGTATTTT
-,few,TRBJ1-4,TRBV27,CASSATTVTLTSNEKLFF,TGTGCCAGCAGTGCCACGACGGTTACCCTCACGAGTAATGAAAAACTGTTTTTT
TRBD1,-,TRBJ1-2,TRBV6-5,CASSYSTDRGDSGYTF,TGTGCCAGCAGTTACTCGACGGACAGGGGGGACAGTGGCTACACCTTC
-,-,TRBJ2-7,TRBV15,CATSSGNSLVDEQYF,TGTGCCACCAGCAGCGGTAACAGTCTAGTCGACGAGCAGTACTTC
-,-,TRBJ2-5,TRBV28,CASRLLGETQYF,TGTGCCAGCAGACTCCTAGGCGAGACCCAGTACTTC
-,-,TRBJ2-7,TRBV28,CASRKDPYEQYF,TGTGCCAGCAGGAAGGATCCCTACGAGCAGTACTTC
-,-,TRBJ1-2,TRBV30,CAWTPLRRYGYTF,TGTGCCTGGACCCCCCTCCGGAGGTATGGCTACACCTTC
-,-,TRBJ2-7,TRBV19,CASSILHGTYEQYF,TGTGCCAGTAGTATCCTTCACGGGACCTACGAGCAGTACTTC
-,few,TRBJ2-1,TRBV19,CASSIAVGSLYNEQFF,TGTGCCAGTAGTATAGCCGTCGGGAGCCTCTACAATGAGCAGTTCTTC
TRBD2,-,TRBJ2-5,TRBV9,CASSVGTSGNQETQYF,TGTGCCAGCAGCGTAGGGACTAGCGGGAACCAAGAGACCCAGTACTTC
TRBD2,-,TRBJ2-1,TRBV19,CASNRKSGGGVEQFF,TGTGCCAGTAATAGGAAAAGCGGGGGGGGAGTGGAGCAGTTCTTC
TRBD2,-,TRBJ2-3,TRBV6-1,CASQRGGPTDTQYF,TGTGCCAGTCAGCGGGGCGGCCCTACAGATACGCAGTATTTT
TRBD1,-,TRBJ2-7,TRBV15,CATSRERTGGNEQYF,TGTGCCACCAGCAGAGAGAGGACAGGGGGGAACGAGCAGTACTTC
TRBD1,-,TRBJ2-2,TRBV15,CATSRVGTGITGELFF,TGTGCCACCAGCAGAGTTGGGACAGGCATCACCGGGGAGCTGTTTTTT
-,-,TRBJ1-2,TRBV7-6,CASSLNQGGVYGYTF,TGTGCCAGCAGTCTTAATCAGGGAGGGGTCTATGGCTACACCTTC
TRBD1,-,TRBJ2-3,TRBV9,CASSVTGATDTQYF,TGTGCCAGCAGCGTAACAGGGGCCACAGATACGCAGTATTTT
-,-,TRBJ1-2,TRBV2,CASSEGERDGYTF,TGTGCCAGCAGTGAGGGGGAGAGGGATGGCTACACCTTC
TRBD1,-,TRBJ2-1,TRBV10-1,CASSESGQGLVF,TGCGCCAGCAGTGAGTCGGGACAGGGACTTGTCTTC
-,-,TRBJ1-5,TRBV19,CASSLPQGMGQPQHF,TGTGCCAGTAGTTTACCGCAGGGGATGGGTCAGCCCCAGCATTTT
TRBD1,-,TRBJ2-7,TRBV6-5,CASRDRSYEQYF,TGTGCCAGTAGGGACAGATCCTACGAGCAGTACTTC
-,-,TRBJ2-5,TRBV10-2,CASRGPQQAGTPLGTQYF,TGCGCCAGCAGGGGGCCACAACAGGCCGGGACACCACTGGGGACCCAGTACTTC
-,-,TRBJ1-5,TRBV7-3,CASSLTGPQPQHF,TGTGCCAGCAGCTTAACGGGACCTCAGCCCCAGCATTTT
-,-,TRBJ1-3,TRBV7-9,CASSTQTAGIGNTIYF,TGTGCCAGCAGCACCCAGACTGCGGGAATTGGAAACACCATATATTTT
-,-,TRBJ1-5,TRBV5-5,CASSLAGNQPQHF,TGTGCCAGCAGCTTGGCCGGCAATCAGCCCCAGCATTTT
-,-,TRBJ1-3,TRBV10-2,CASGGGSSGNTIYF,TGCGCCAGCGGGGGGGGATCGAGTGGAAACACCATATATTTT
-,-,TRBJ1-5,TRBV30,CAWSAGQDNQPQHF,TGTGCCTGGAGTGCTGGGCAGGACAATCAGCCCCAGCATTTT
-,-,TRBJ1-2,TRBV5-1,CASSPLPGGDYGYTF,TGCGCCAGCAGCCCGCTGCCGGGTGGTGACTATGGCTACACCTTC
TRBD1,few,TRBJ1-1,TRBV19,CASSARTGMNTEAFF,TGTGCCAGTTCTGCCCGGACAGGTATGAACACTGAAGCTTTCTTT
-,-,TRBJ2-5,TRBV18,CASSPSELQETQYF,TGTGCCAGCTCACCGTCAGAGCTCCAAGAGACCCAGTACTTC
TRBD1,few,TRBJ1-4,TRBV7-8,CASSFRDREQSSNKLFF,TGTGCCAGCAGCTTCCGGGACAGGGAACAATCCTCTAATAAACTGTTTTTT
-,-,TRBJ1-2,TRBV29-1,CSVPQGPFYGYTF,TGCAGCGTCCCCCAGGGACCCTTCTATGGCTACACCTTC
TRBD1,-,TRBJ1-1,TRBV5-4,CASSPGQGRTEAFF,TGTGCCAGCAGCCCCGGACAGGGAAGGACTGAAGCTTTCTTT
TRBD1,-,TRBJ1-2,TRBV6-5,CASSSTGDYGYTF,TGTGCCAGCAGTTCCACAGGGGACTATGGCTACACCTTC
TRBD1,-,TRBJ1-2,TRBV5-4,CASSFRDRGAGGYTF,TGTGCCAGCAGCTTTCGGGACAGGGGGGCTGGTGGCTACACCTTC
-,-,TRBJ1-5,TRBV27,CASRNPRTENQPQHF,TGTGCCAGCAGAAACCCCCGGACAGAAAATCAGCCCCAGCATTTT
-,-,TRBJ1-1,TRBV6-6,CASSYSSPLEAFF,TGTGCCAGCAGTTACTCCTCTCCCCTTGAAGCTTTCTTT
-,-,TRBJ2-7,TRBV10-3,CAISPGTGSYEQYF,TGTGCCATCAGTCCCGGGACGGGCTCCTACGAGCAGTACTTC
-,few,TRBJ1-5,TRBV19,CASSPDKRPQHF,TGTGCCAGTAGTCCGGACAAGCGGCCCCAGCATTTT
TRBD1,-,TRBJ1-1,TRBV18,CASLGQGALNTEAFF,TGTGCCAGCTTGGGGCAGGGGGCCTTGAACACTGAAGCTTTCTTT
TRBD1,-,TRBJ2-1,TRBV11-2,CASRVRDREDNEQFF,TGTGCCAGCAGGGTCCGGGACAGGGAGGACAATGAGCAGTTCTTC
TRBD1,-,TRBJ1-4,TRBV28,CASGGQGAGATNEKLFF,TGTGCCAGCGGGGGACAGGGGGCTGGGGCAACTAATGAAAAACTGTTTTTT
-,-,TRBJ2-5,TRBV28,CASSLLESETQYF,TGTGCCAGCAGTTTACTTGAGTCGGAGACCCAGTACTTC
-,once,TRBJ2-6,TRBV7-2,CASNNGGANVLTF,TGTGCCAGCAACAATGGTGGGGCCAACGTCCTGACTTTC
TRBD1,-,TRBJ1-5,TRBV7-9,CASSQGQSYQPQHF,TGTGCCAGCAGCCAGGGACAGAGTTATCAGCCCCAGCATTTT
TRBD2,-,TRBJ2-7,TRBV7-8,CASSTSGRTSGWGEQYF,TGTGCCAGCAGCACTAGCGGGAGGACTAGCGGGTGGGGCGAGCAGTACTTC
TRBD1,-,TRBJ2-1,TRBV28,CASSSQGAEGDEQFF,TGTGCCAGCAGTTCCCAGGGGGCTGAAGGGGATGAGCAGTTCTTC